The 18 T cell receptor beta chains in this list originate from one sample, sequenced in a study of T cell responses to AZD1222 COVID-19 vaccine. TCRdb's table, derived via immunoSEQ multiplex PCR, lists solely in-frame clones and lacks some. This table holds some 150,000 clones, about 90% found once. This specimen consisted of peripheral blood, obtained on day 0 of AZD1222 vaccination. These receptors were obtained from an adult in good health.

CDR3 amino acids: CASSPMGQASPLHF. The CDR3 region has the DNA TGTGCCAGCAGCCCTATGGGACAGGCTTCACCCCTCCACTTT. This chain uses TRBV3-1 (or the pseudogene TRBV3-2) with TRBJ1-6; 8 nucleotides line up with TRBD1. The CDR3 loop spans 14 amino acids. Unmatched junction bases numbered 5, after V lost 4 bases and J lost 9 bases. Germline-derived CDR1 and CDR2 are LGHDT and YNNKEL (reference sequence).

This clone was seen just once. The gene calls are TRBV30 and TRBJ1-2; D gene ambiguous. Trimming stripped 3 bases from V and 4 bases from J, with 9 bases between. Germline V gene data show CDR1 as GTSNPN and CDR2 as SVGIG (reference sequence). The CDR3 loop spans 12 amino acids. The CDR3 bases are TGTGCCTGGAGAAGCGGAGCCTATGGCTACACCTTC. Its translation is CAWRSGAYGYTF.

In this sample, this clone turned up once. The rearrangement joins TRBV18 to TRBJ2-2; D not certain. V dropped 3 bases and J dropped 1 base, with 18 bases sitting between them. This CDR3 contains 18 residues. Per the germline V gene, CDR1 is KGHSH and CDR2 is LQKENI. As DNA, the CDR3 is TGTGCCAGCTCACCGCGTCTCCAGGACCGGGTGAACACCGGGGAGCTGTTTTTT. Its protein is CASSPRLQDRVNTGELFF.

The rearrangement uses TRBV18 and TRBJ1-1; TRBD1 matches 9 bases. There are 17 residues in the CDR3. Germline V CDR1 and CDR2: KGHSH, LQKENI. The V segment lost 1 base and the J segment 0 bases; nucleotides outside the gene matches: 6. The chain's CDR3 is CASSPRTGDRMNTEAFF. The CDR3 coding sequence is TGTGCCAGCTCACCACGGACAGGGGATAGGATGAACACTGAAGCTTTCTTT.

The V call is TRBV12-3 or TRBV12-4, the J call TRBJ1-2; D perhaps matches TRBD1 (6 bases). The CDR3 is made up of 13 amino acids. V was pared by 6 bases and J by 2 bases, with 10 bases between. CDR3 amino acids: CASSRGQNYGYTF. The CDR3, as DNA: TGTGCCAGCAGCCGCGGACAGAACTATGGCTACACCTTC.

CDR3 sequence reads: CASSLFRSGGNEQFF. As DNA, the CDR3 is TGTGCCAGCAGTCTCTTTAGGAGCGGCGGGAATGAGCAGTTCTTC. The chain carries TRBV6-6 and TRBJ2-1; maybe TRBD2 (5 bases). Trimming stripped 5 bases from V and 7 bases from J, with 18 bases between. The germline V gene has CDR1 MNHNY and CDR2 SVGAGI (reference sequence). CDR3 length: 15 amino acids.

This chain links TRBV5-6 with TRBJ2-5; 7 nucleotides line up with TRBD2. The CDR3 is made up of 16 amino acids. The ends lost 0 bases at V and 2 bases at J; junction bases unmatched: 7. Per germline, CDR1 SGHDT and CDR2 YYEEEE. CDR3 nucleotide sequence: TGTGCCAGCAGCTTGGTAGGAGCGGGGATACAAGAGACCCAGTACTTC. Protein: CASSLVGAGIQETQYF.

V usage is TRBV4-1 and J usage is TRBJ1-4; possible D gene TRBD1, 5 bases. V was pared by 1 base and J by 5 bases, with 14 bases between. The CDR3 runs 16 residues. CDR1 and CDR2 (germline): MGHRA, YSYEKL. CDR3 nucleotides: TGCGCCAGCAGCCAAGGGCGAGGGACGAGGAATGAAAAACTGTTTTTT. Translating it yields CASSQGRGTRNEKLFF.

The V and J genes are TRBV4-2 and TRBJ1-2; D is ambiguous. Germline V CDR1 and CDR2: LGHNA, YNFKEQ. The CDR3 length is 13 residues. Trimming took off 0 bases at V and 7 bases at J, with 9 bases between the two ends. The CDR3 DNA is TGTGCCAGCAGCCAAGACCGGGTGGCTGGCTACACCTTC. Translating gives CASSQDRVAGYTF.

The chain links TRBV5-4 to TRBJ1-2; D is uncertain. CDR1 and CDR2 (germline): SGHNT, YYREEE (reference sequence). V shed 0 bases and J shed 6 bases, with 21 bases lying between them. The CDR3 totals 17 residues. This CDR3 reads CASSLGVEGLVEDGYTF. The CDR3 nucleotides are TGTGCCAGCAGCTTGGGAGTAGAGGGATTGGTAGAGGATGGCTACACCTTC.

V is TRBV11-1 and J is TRBJ2-1; TRBD2 agrees at 9 bases. Per germline, CDR1 SGHAT and CDR2 FQDESV (reference sequence). The CDR3 extends over 16 amino acids. The V gene end was trimmed by 2 bases and the J gene end by 10 bases; junction bases not matched to a gene: 12. CDR3 loop: CASSLTSLAGQKEQFF. DNA for the CDR3: TGTGCCAGCAGCTTAACGTCTCTAGCGGGACAGAAAGAGCAGTTCTTC.

The chain combines TRBV14 with TRBJ2-1; 12 bases are a match to TRBD2. The CDR3 is made up of 18 amino acids. Germline CDR1 reads SGHDN; CDR2 reads FVKESK. V lost 0 bases, J lost 1 base, and 4 bases stayed unmatched. The CDR3 DNA sequence: TGTGCCAGCAGCCAAGATCCACTAGCGGGAGGTTCCTACAATGAGCAGTTCTTC. Protein: CASSQDPLAGGSYNEQFF.

This chain joins TRBV4-2 and TRBJ1-4; 7 bases are shared with TRBD1. CDR1 and CDR2 (germline): LGHNA, YNFKEQ. After removal of 1 base from V and 5 bases from J, the junction contained 1 base not matched to a gene. The CDR3 totals 14 residues. CDR3 DNA: TGTGCCAGCAGCCAAGGACAGGGCAATGAAAAACTGTTTTTT. Translation: CASSQGQGNEKLFF.

The chain combines TRBV5-5 with TRBJ2-7, with D possibly being TRBD1 or TRBD2 (6 bases each). The CDR3 has 14 amino acids. Trimming took 1 base from V and 2 from J, leaving 10 bases between them. Germline V gene lookup returns CDR1 SGHKS and CDR2 YYEKEE (reference sequence). The CDR3 sequence is CASSLWGATYEQYF. Here the CDR3 DNA reads TGTGCCAGCAGCTTGTGGGGGGCCACCTACGAGCAGTACTTC.

This clone was seen more than once but under ten times. V and J are TRBV10-3 and TRBJ2-7, with 7 bases that match TRBD1. The CDR3 contains 14 residues. The germline V gene encodes CDR1 ENHRY and CDR2 SYGVKD. V was pared by 3 bases and J by 2 bases, with 4 bases of the junction left unmatched. DNA for the CDR3: TGTGCCATCAGTGACCCCGACAGGGCCTACGAGCAGTACTTC. Its translation: CAISDPDRAYEQYF.

The V and J genes are TRBV2 and TRBJ1-2; D is unresolved. Trimming took 1 base from V and 0 from J, leaving 3 bases between them. CDR1 and CDR2 from the germline V gene are SNHLY and FYNNEI. The CDR3 extends over 13 amino acids. The CDR3 spells CASSEETNYGYTF. CDR3 in DNA: TGTGCCAGCAGTGAAGAGACTAACTATGGCTACACCTTC.

J is TRBJ1-1 and V is TRBV4-3; the D is unclear. Germline loops: CDR1 LGHNA, CDR2 YSLEER. With 0 bases removed from V and 0 bases from J, the gap between germline ends came to 8 bases. This CDR3 has 15 amino acids. CDR3 DNA sequence: TGCGCCAGCAGCCAAGATTCCAGGTTGAACACTGAAGCTTTCTTT. This codes for CASSQDSRLNTEAFF.

The chain has TRBV7-2 and TRBJ1-1; no clear D gene. The germline V gene encodes CDR1 SGHTA and CDR2 FQGNSA. V lost 1 base, J lost 6 bases, and 12 bases lay in between. This CDR3 has 14 residues. For the CDR3, the DNA is TGTGCCAGCAGCTTAGAATACTGGGAAGCTGAAGCTTTCTTT. This encodes CASSLEYWEAEAFF.